This T cell receptor beta chain was sequenced in a study of T cells after yellow fever vaccination. This clonotype was recorded many times. V was shortened by 4 bases and J by 1 base, with 11 bases between the two germline ends. The CDR3 consists of 14 residues. Germline V CDR1 and CDR2: SGHNT, YYREEE (reference sequence). One entry per CDR3 protein results from TCRdb running MiXCR on the 5' RACE reads. The data contain 200,000 or so distinct CDR3 sequences, approximately 6.3% of them singletons. The source material was CD4+ T cells sorted from PBMCs, sampled on the day of the yellow fever booster vaccination. The J gene is TRBJ2-5, the V gene TRBV5-4; D not resolved. This clonotype originated in a man aged 30-40 years who received the YFV17D yellow fever vaccine. The CDR3 nucleotides read TGTGCCAGCAGCCAGGACGGTTTCCAAGAGACCCAGTACTTC. This sequence encodes CASSQDGFQETQYF.